Described below is a single TCR beta chain sequence and its context. Antigen unknown. Compared with germline, one end of the junction differs, possibly owing to a read error. From 500 to 600 ng of total RNA, TCR beta-specific cDNA was reverse-transcribed using a constant-region primer. Amplification in three nested multiplex PCR rounds with slightly modified ARM-PCR gave rise to TCR beta libraries. With TRBV1-TRBV30 forward primers and a C-beta reverse primer, the first two PCR rounds were run for nine to eleven cycles each. TCRdb processed the multiplex PCR reads anew with MiXCR; each CDR3 protein has one entry. The data contain fewer than 250,000 distinct CDR3 sequences, approximately 86% of them seen just once; the ten biggest clones take up 15% to 20%. There are 14 residues in the CDR3. In germline, CDR1 is SGHRS, CDR2 YFSETQ. Both RNA and DNA were isolated together from about 21-30 mg of bulk tissue that had not been sorted.

This specimen belongs to a study of tumor-infiltrating lymphocytes in primary liver carcinoma. Study-wide background: Each sample had roughly 3.65 to 8 million productive TCRbeta reads regardless of tissue type.

Study results and limitations: Against blood, tumors held a significantly higher top-250-clone fraction (p = 0.039).

The TCR comes from a man aged 35 to 55 with primary liver carcinoma and hepatitis B virus infection. Sample: tumor tissue from primary liver carcinoma. V gene TRBV5-1 combines with J gene TRBJ2-4, with TRBD1 matching 10 bases. The CDR3 DNA is TGCGTCAGCAGCCTGGGGGACAGGGGTAATTCCCAGTACTTC. It is translated as CVSSLGDRGNSQYF.